One sample yielded the 3 T cell receptor beta chains listed below, sequenced in a study of blood T cell repertoires in COVID-19. The assay was immunoSEQ multiplex PCR, and TCRdb's table has in-frame clones only and misses some. Of 100,000 to 120,000 clones detected, over 65% appear once; the ten largest clones hold over 3.5%. What was sequenced was peripheral blood. These receptors came from an elderly woman with acute or convalescent COVID-19.

V and J are TRBV24-1 and TRBJ2-1; D might be TRBD2 (6 bases). The CDR3 spans 12 residues. In germline, CDR1 is KGHDR, CDR2 SFDVKD. The germline V and J ends were trimmed by 7 bases and 8 bases, with 11 bases remaining between them. The CDR3 DNA sequence: TGTGCCACCAGGAGAGGGGAGGATGAGCAGTTCTTC. Translated, it gives CATRRGEDEQFF.

The chain couples TRBV6-6 to TRBJ1-1; 7 nucleotides align to TRBD1. CDR3 length: 13 residues. CDR1 and CDR2 (germline): MNHNY, SVGAGI (reference sequence). J lost 6 bases, V lost 5 bases, and 6 bases had no gene match. The CDR3 sequence: CASSDRTGAEAFF. Here the CDR3 DNA reads TGTGCCAGCAGTGACCGGACAGGCGCTGAAGCTTTCTTT.

This clone was seen a few times. The CDR3 loop is CASTPEDRADIQYF. DNA of the CDR3: TGTGCCAGCACCCCAGAGGACAGGGCTGACATTCAGTACTTC. The V gene is TRBV2, the J gene TRBJ2-4, with 8 bases aligning to TRBD1. CDR3 length equals 14 residues. The V and J ends lost 7 bases and 8 bases, in that order; junction bases with no gene match: 10. Germline CDR1 reads SNHLY; CDR2 reads FYNNEI.